The 25 T cell receptor beta chains reported below all come from one sample, sequenced in a study of T cell repertoires in cytomegalovirus infection. These receptors' antigens are unknown. TCRdb independently ran MiXCR on the reads; one entry per CDR3 protein. The top ten hold approximately 60% of the sample, which has 200,000 to 250,000 distinct CDR3 sequences, about 40% seen once. Sequencing was performed on CD8+ T cells from cultured PBMCs, taken from culture after CMV antigen stimulation. The receptors here all came from a human donor in good health (CMV status not recorded). Some clones in this sample may be carry-over from other donors' samples.

As to this clonotype: At one end, the junction sequence differs from germline, possibly due to a read error. The chain joins TRBV7-3 to TRBJ2-7; 11 bases match TRBD2. This CDR3 comprises 17 residues. Germline lookup yields CDR1 SGHTA and CDR2 FQGTGA. The CDR3 reads CVSSFGSGGASRDEQYF. Written as DNA, the CDR3 is TGTGTCAGCAGCTTTGGTAGCGGGGGGGCAAGTCGGGACGAGCAGTACTTC.

This clonotype came up a few times. The gene calls are TRBV6-5 and TRBJ2-2; 7 bases line up with TRBD2. This CDR3 region has 15 residues. The germline CDR1 and CDR2 sequences are MNHEY and SVGAGI. V was pared by 7 bases and J by 4 bases, with 9 bases of the junction left unmatched. As DNA, the CDR3 is TGTGCCAGCAAGAGTGAATGGGGGGGCACCGGGGAGCTGTTTTTT. This gives the protein CASKSEWGGTGELFF.

The chain combines TRBV11-2 with TRBJ2-3, with a weak D call TRBD1 (6 bases). The CDR3 is 16 amino acids. Trimming stripped 0 bases from V and 4 bases from J, with 14 bases between. Germline V gene lookup returns CDR1 SGHAT and CDR2 FQNNGV. The CDR3, as DNA: TGTGCCAGCAGCTTAGAGCCCCGGCAGGGGCCAGATACGCAGTATTTT. It is translated as CASSLEPRQGPDTQYF.

This clonotype was detected only once. The J gene is TRBJ2-5, the V gene TRBV6-5; D not resolved. The CDR3 is made up of 14 amino acids. CDR1 and CDR2 from the germline V gene are MNHEY and SVGAGI. V shed 0 bases and J shed 5 bases, with 10 bases lying between them. CDR3 nucleotide sequence: TGTGCCAGCAGTTACTCGAGCGACTCGGAGACCCAGTACTTC. Its translation is CASSYSSDSETQYF.

This clonotype was observed a few times. The genes are TRBV7-8 and TRBJ2-7; D is unclear. The CDR3 loop spans 17 amino acids. Trimming left V 8 bases short and J 0 bases short, with 23 bases between. In germline, CDR1 is SGHVS, CDR2 FQNEAQ. Written as DNA, the CDR3 is TGTGCCAGCGAACGTGGATCCATAAGCCTAGGCTCCTACGAGCAGTACTTC. Translating gives CASERGSISLGSYEQYF. Variable domain in full (rest from reference TRBV7-8 and TRBJ2-7): GAGVSQSPRYKVAKRGQDVALRCDPISGHVSLFWYQQALGQGPEFLTYFQNEAQLDKSGLPSDRFFAERPEGSVSTLKIQRTQQEDSAVYLCASERGSISLGSYEQYFGPGTRLTVT.

This clonotype turned up a few times. V usage is TRBV4-1 and J usage is TRBJ1-1; 8 nucleotides match TRBD1. CDR1 and CDR2 from the germline V gene are MGHRA and YSYEKL. V trimming: 4 bases; J trimming: 0 bases; junction bases outside the gene matches: 10. CDR3 length equals 17 residues. The CDR3 sequence is CASSRGRQGFMNTEAFF. The CDR3, as DNA: TGCGCCAGCAGCCGAGGACGACAGGGGTTCATGAACACTGAAGCTTTCTTT.

CDR3 bases: TGCAGGGTGGGACTAGCGGGAGAGCGGGTCCCAGATACGCAGTATTTT. Residues: CRVGLAGERVPDTQYF. V usage is TRBV29-1 and J usage is TRBJ2-3; 14 nucleotides agree with TRBD2. This CDR3 region has 16 residues. Germline V gene sequence: CDR1 SQVTM, CDR2 ANQGSEA.

This clonotype was observed a handful of times. The rearrangement links TRBV27 to TRBJ1-6; tentatively, D is TRBD1 (5 bases). The CDR3 consists of 13 residues. CDR1 MNHEY and CDR2 SMNVEV come from the germline V gene (reference sequence). V shed 3 bases and J shed 9 bases, with 9 bases lying between them. The CDR3, as DNA: TGTGCCAGCAGTTTTGGGACCGCTTCACCCCTCCACTTT. This encodes CASSFGTASPLHF.

CDR3 sequence: CASTEGLSNEQFF. The CDR3 DNA sequence: TGTGCCAGCACCGAGGGACTTTCCAATGAGCAGTTCTTC. The genes are TRBV11-2 and TRBJ2-1, with D perhaps TRBD2 (6 bases). CDR1 SGHAT and CDR2 FQNNGV come from the germline V gene. This CDR3 has 13 residues. V lost 7 bases, J lost 6 bases, and 13 bases lay in between.

This clonotype appeared a few times. This chain joins TRBV7-6 and TRBJ1-1, with D possibly being TRBD1 (5 bases). The germline gives CDR1 SGHVS, CDR2 FNYEAQ. The ends were cut back, 5 bases at V and 1 base at J, with 11 bases in the middle. This CDR3 contains 14 residues. The CDR3 region is CASSGITGNTEAFF. DNA for the CDR3: TGTGCCAGCAGCGGCATCACAGGGAACACTGAAGCTTTCTTT.

As for this clonotype: It may be a read error: a sequence one base away is much more abundant. The chain couples TRBV7-8 to TRBJ1-1; TRBD1 might be the D (6 bases). Germline loops: CDR1 SGHVS, CDR2 FQNEAQ. The length of the CDR3 is 16 residues. This chain's CDR3 is CDSSFGGSALGAEAFF. The CDR3 bases are TGTGACAGCTCATTCGGGGGCTCCGCATTGGGAGCTGAAGCTTTCTTT.

This chain joins TRBV19 and TRBJ2-7; 13 bases fit TRBD2. Trimming removed 4 bases from V and 0 bases from J; junction bases left unmatched: 6. The germline CDR1 and CDR2 sequences are LNHDA and SQIVND (reference sequence). There are 17 residues in the CDR3. CDR3 DNA sequence: TGTGCCAGTAGTAGCCGACTAGCGGGAGGTCGCTCCTACGAGCAGTACTTC. Its protein product is CASSSRLAGGRSYEQYF.

The chain joins TRBV7-9 to TRBJ2-5; 11 bases align to TRBD2. Germline V CDR1 and CDR2: SEHNR, FQNEAQ (reference sequence). The CDR3 has 15 residues. After removal of 4 bases from V and 4 bases from J, the junction contained 5 bases not matched to a gene. This CDR3 is CASSSIAGGRETQYF. CDR3 DNA sequence: TGTGCCAGCAGCTCTATAGCGGGGGGGAGAGAGACCCAGTACTTC.

This sequence joins TRBV12-3 or TRBV12-4 and TRBJ1-1; D is uncertain. This CDR3 spans 11 amino acids. The ends were cut back, 5 bases at V and 8 bases at J, with 9 bases in the middle. DNA for the CDR3: TGTGCCAGCAGTCCTGGGGTCGAAGCTTTCTTT. It encodes CASSPGVEAFF.

The chain combines TRBV2 with TRBJ2-1, with no clear D. There are 17 residues in the CDR3. In germline, CDR1 is SNHLY, CDR2 FYNNEI. Trimming cost V 2 bases and J 6 bases, with 20 bases left between them. DNA for the CDR3: TGTGCCAGCAGTGAATCGATGCTAAGAGGCTCGTCCAATGAGCAGTTCTTC. Protein product: CASSESMLRGSSNEQFF.

The gene calls are TRBV28 and TRBJ2-5; 7 bases map to TRBD2. This CDR3 region has 15 residues. After removal of 6 bases from V and 3 bases from J, the junction contained 10 bases not matched to a gene. Looked up from germline, CDR1 is MDHEN and CDR2 is SYDVKM. The CDR3, as DNA: TGTGCCAGCAGACTCGGGGGGTCCCAAAAAGAGACCCAGTACTTC. This codes for CASRLGGSQKETQYF.

The chain has TRBV7-9 and TRBJ2-7; no definite D call. CDR3 size: 14 residues. Germline CDR1 is SEHNR and CDR2 is FQNEAQ (reference sequence). The V end was cut by 5 bases, the J end by 3 bases, with 14 bases between. CDR3 residues: CASSPLGRLYEQYF. Here the CDR3 DNA reads TGTGCCAGCAGCCCCCTTGGCAGGCTCTACGAGCAGTACTTC.

The chain is built from TRBV6-5 and TRBJ2-7; unclear D gene. V was trimmed by 4 bases and J by 2 bases, leaving 15 bases between them. Germline CDR1 MNHEY, CDR2 SVGAGI. The CDR3 is 15 amino acids. The CDR3 region is CASSSDGDGTYEQYF. Here the CDR3 DNA reads TGTGCCAGCAGTTCCGACGGAGACGGTACCTACGAGCAGTACTTC.

This clonotype has only a few counts. This sequence joins TRBV10-3 and TRBJ2-1; D is unclear. Trimming pared 10 bases from V and 7 bases from J, leaving 17 bases between. The CDR3 runs 13 residues. From germline, CDR1 is ENHRY and CDR2 SYGVKD. The CDR3 region is CATQATLVNEQFF. DNA of the CDR3: TGTGCCACCCAGGCTACCCTAGTGAATGAGCAGTTCTTC.

The V gene is TRBV29-1, the J gene TRBJ1-2; 7 nucleotides line up with TRBD1. CDR3 length equals 15 residues. Losses at the gene ends were 7 bases for V and 4 bases for J; bases not matched to a gene: 15. Germline V gene lookup returns CDR1 SQVTM and CDR2 ANQGSEA. Written as DNA, the CDR3 is TGCAGCGCCCGGGACAGACACAACTCAATCTATGGCTACACCTTC. It codes for CSARDRHNSIYGYTF.

J is TRBJ2-2 and V is TRBV6-5; the D is unclear. CDR1 and CDR2 (germline): MNHEY, SVGAGI. CDR3 length: 13 residues. V was cut by 5 bases and J by 7 bases, with 11 bases left in between. CDR3: CASSLVPGGELFF. DNA for the CDR3: TGTGCCAGCAGTCTCGTCCCGGGCGGGGAGCTGTTTTTT.

This clonotype was detected ten times or more. This chain links TRBV6-2 or TRBV6-3 with TRBJ2-1; D remains unclear. With 2 bases removed from V and 3 bases from J, the gap between germline ends came to 11 bases. Per germline, CDR1 MNHEY and CDR2 SVGEGT. This CDR3 is built from 15 residues. The DNA for the CDR3 is TGTGCCAGCAGTTACGGGCAGGTTCTCTACAATGAGCAGTTCTTC. As protein: CASSYGQVLYNEQFF.

Here the CDR3 reads CASSLGNQIGGYTF. CDR3 DNA sequence: TGTGCCAGCAGCTTAGGAAATCAAATCGGTGGCTACACCTTC. This chain links TRBV7-9 with TRBJ1-2; D is undetermined. Germline-derived CDR1 and CDR2 are SEHNR and FQNEAQ (reference sequence). Trimming left V 1 base short and J 7 bases short, with 13 bases between. CDR3 length: 14 amino acids.

The chain uses TRBV7-8 and TRBJ1-2; TRBD1 might be the D (5 bases). There are 12 residues in the CDR3. Per the germline V gene, CDR1 is SGHVS and CDR2 is FQNEAQ. V was trimmed by 5 bases and J by 8 bases, leaving 12 bases between them. As DNA, the CDR3 is TGTGCCAGCAGCGCGGGGGGGATCGGCTACACCTTC. Translation gives CASSAGGIGYTF.

The chain is built from TRBV6-2 or TRBV6-3 and TRBJ1-2, with a possible D match to TRBD1 (6 bases). V was shortened by 7 bases and J by 2 bases, with 23 bases between the two germline ends. Germline V gives CDR1 MNHEY, CDR2 SVGEGT. There are 17 residues in the CDR3. CDR3 amino acids: CASNPPRRGARNYGYTF. The DNA for the CDR3 is TGTGCCAGCAATCCCCCCAGGAGGGGGGCGCGCAACTATGGCTACACCTTC.